This T cell receptor (beta chain) is from a study of blood T cell repertoires in COVID-19 (dated by TCRdb to about 2020). Notes on the research overall: Collaborator samples came from the United States, Italy and Spain and covered acute and convalescent phases of COVID-19. The material from the prospective study consisted of cDNA or gDNA derived from T cells, B-cell-depleted T cells, or PBMCs. Subjects who had been exposed to COVID-19, were actively infected with it, or had recovered from it provided the deeply sampled blood TCRbeta repertoires that made up the dataset. The repertoires were released in a freely available public database meant as a resource for research on the immune response to SARS-CoV-2. The samples were drawn from two sources: the first 160 participants of the ongoing ImmuneRACE study, and about 1,300 subjects contributed by 6 global collaborators. Sample metadata almost always included a de-identified subject ID, COVID-19 status, age in years and sex. Where available, HLA class I and class II types were obtained from metadata supplied by the sample provider rather than from assay-based typing. Paper-wide results and their limitations: How much clinical and demographic metadata was included differed by source and by participant, and the metadata was provided uncurated.

Concerning this clone: It has no known antigen specificity. Per-nucleotide qualities are absent, and no much larger clonotype sits a single base away.

Enrolling through a virtual design, the prospective study's participants ranged in age from roughly 18 to 95 years and lived across more than 20 United States geographic areas. In the prospective study, participants were assigned to cohorts based on the clinical history participants reported in a screening survey and a study questionnaire. A participant counted as exposed if, within 2 weeks of entering the study, that participant had been in contact with someone who had a PCR-confirmed or clinician-diagnosed COVID-19 case. In the prospective study, mobile phlebotomists collected whole blood, serum and a nasopharyngeal or oropharyngeal swab from each participant. Prospective study participants could optionally give additional blood draws and questionnaires over an approximately two-month period. Prospective study blood samples were shipped either frozen or at room temperature before DNA extraction.

The germline V gene yields SGHVS for CDR1 and FNYEAQ for CDR2. Here V drops 6 bases and J drops 7 bases, and the junction holds 10 bases not matched to any gene. The CDR3 runs 15 residues from the cysteine to the phenylalanine. Only the CDR3 part of the read is kept: 45 bases, read in frame from the first base. TCRbeta CDR3 regions were amplified from genomic DNA using the immunoSEQ Assay, a bias-controlled multiplex PCR. In the authors' own workflow: The number of nucleated cells in each sample was estimated by amplification of reference gene primers within the assay. Sequence reads were collapsed and filtered to measure the absolute abundance of every unique TCRbeta CDR3 rearrangement. For each sample, productive Simpson clonality was calculated as the square root of Simpson's diversity index over productive rearrangements. TCRdb retrieved this table from immuneACCESS and kept in-frame rearrangements only. Not all clones are present; in checked studies, unresolved V genes account for under half, and no reason is known for the remainder. D and trimming were read from the DNA, whereas the V and J calls and clone size are those reported in that table. In all, the sample holds some 340,000 clones, and 90% to 95% of those were seen once. 3.9% of the sample is held by the ten biggest clonotypes.

Rearrangement joined TRBV7-6 to TRBJ2-7, with 12 bases aligning to TRBD1. Sequencing was carried out using PBMCs or T cells enriched from blood (not recorded which). The sequence was collected from a woman aged 25 to 39 who had been exposed to COVID-19. CDR3 sequence: CASRHNPGQGAEQYF. The DNA is TGTGCCAGCAGGCATAATCCGGGACAGGGGGCGGAGCAGTACTTC.